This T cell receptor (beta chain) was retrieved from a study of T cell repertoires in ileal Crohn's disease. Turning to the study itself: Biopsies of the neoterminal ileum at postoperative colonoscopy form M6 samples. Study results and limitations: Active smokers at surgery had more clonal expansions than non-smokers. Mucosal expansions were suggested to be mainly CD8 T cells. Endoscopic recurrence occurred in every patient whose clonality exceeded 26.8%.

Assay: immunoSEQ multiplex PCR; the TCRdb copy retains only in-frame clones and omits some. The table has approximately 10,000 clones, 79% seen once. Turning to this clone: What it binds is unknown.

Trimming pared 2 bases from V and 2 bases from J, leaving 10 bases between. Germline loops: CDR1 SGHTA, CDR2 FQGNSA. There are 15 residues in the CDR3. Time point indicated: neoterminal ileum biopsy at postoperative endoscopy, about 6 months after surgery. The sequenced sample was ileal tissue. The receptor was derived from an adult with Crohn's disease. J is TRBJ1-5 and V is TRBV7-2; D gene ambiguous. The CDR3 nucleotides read TGTGCCAGCAGCTTAATAGGAAGCGGCAATCAGCCCCAGCATTTT. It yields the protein CASSLIGSGNQPQHF.